The sequence of this TCR beta chain was determined in a study of OX40 agonist ivuxolimab in advanced cancers. Study conclusions and caveats: Expanded clones belonging to CD8+ T cells outnumbered, on average, those of CD4+.

The protocol was immunoSEQ multiplex PCR, while the TCRdb copy is restricted to in-frame clones and leaves out a portion. The data show about 73,000 clones, with 92% seen just once and roughly a tenth held by the top ten. As concerns this clone: Its target is unknown.

V was trimmed by 0 bases and J by 10 bases, leaving 16 bases between them. The germline CDR1 and CDR2 sequences are MGHRA and YSYEKL. The CDR3 consists of 16 residues. This TCR came from an adult with an advanced solid tumor such as melanoma, head and neck, liver or kidney cancer. This chain uses TRBV4-1 with TRBJ1-6; possibly TRBD1 for D (5 bases). The source was CD4+ or CD8+ T cells sorted from blood, collected in a trial of the OX40 agonist ivuxolimab. CDR3 DNA sequence: TGCGCCAGCAGCCAAGATCTGAGTATCGGGGGATCACCCCTCCACTTT. This gives the protein CASSQDLSIGGSPLHF.